The 30 T cell receptor beta chains given below trace back to one sample, sequenced in a study of T-cell memory formation after mild COVID-19. A single record per CDR3 protein comes from TCRdb applying MiXCR to the 5' RACE reads. The sample has hundreds of thousands of distinct CDR3 sequences, roughly 21% seen once; the top ten hold about 8.7%. Sequencing was carried out using PBMCs or a T cell subset sorted from them (not recorded which). These receptors came from an adult woman who had mild COVID-19 (a few samples of this study predate the infection). Cell type and time point are not known.

The chain has TRBV4-1 and TRBJ2-5; 8 bases fit TRBD2. The CDR3 is made up of 18 amino acids. V shed 4 bases, J shed 5 bases, and the junction held 18 bases outside the gene matches. Per the germline V gene, CDR1 is MGHRA and CDR2 is YSYEKL. The DNA of the CDR3 is TGCGCCAGCAGCCCGAAACGGGCGGGGGGACGGCACCGGGAGACCCAGTACTTC. It translates to CASSPKRAGGRHRETQYF.

The chain couples TRBV9 to TRBJ2-1; no firm D call. Germline V gives CDR1 SGDLS, CDR2 YYNGEE. The CDR3 runs 16 residues. V was clipped by 2 bases and J by 0 bases, with 12 bases between them. CDR3 coding DNA: TGTGCCAGCAGCGTTGGTACTACCAGCTCCTACAATGAGCAGTTCTTC. Protein: CASSVGTTSSYNEQFF. Looking up the rest from reference TRBV9 and TRBJ2-1 gives the full variable domain: DSGVTQTPKHLITATGQRVTLRCSPRSGDLSVYWYQQSLDQGLQFLIQYYNGEERAKGNILERFSAQQFPDLHSELNLSSLELGDSALYFCASSVGTTSSYNEQFFGPGTRLTVL.

This rearrangement joins TRBV7-8 to TRBJ1-5; a weak D match, TRBD1 (5 bases). CDR3 length equals 13 residues. The V and J ends lost 5 bases and 9 bases respectively, with 14 bases between them. The germline V gene has CDR1 SGHVS and CDR2 FQNEAQ. CDR3 sequence (DNA): TGTGCCAGCAGCCCCCCTACGGGGGGGCCCCAGCATTTT. Amino acids: CASSPPTGGPQHF. Variable domain in full (rest from reference TRBV7-8 and TRBJ1-5): GAGVSQSPRYKVAKRGQDVALRCDPISGHVSLFWYQQALGQGPEFLTYFQNEAQLDKSGLPSDRFFAERPEGSVSTLKIQRTQQEDSAVYLCASSPPTGGPQHFGDGTRLSIL.

The genes are TRBV4-3 and TRBJ2-3, with 14 bases identical to TRBD2. In germline, CDR1 is LGHNA, CDR2 YSLEER. CDR3 size: 15 residues. The junction had 8 bases not matched to a gene; V was cut back by 11 bases and J by 4 bases. CDR3 nucleotides: TGCGCCTCTACCCGGGGACTAGCGGGAGCAGATACGCAGTATTTT. It yields the protein CASTRGLAGADTQYF.

The genes are TRBV12-3 or TRBV12-4 and TRBJ1-5, with 8 positions matching TRBD1. The CDR3 runs 15 residues. Trimming at V came to 6 bases and at J to 4 bases, leaving 8 bases not matched to a gene. The CDR3 region has the DNA TGTGCCAGCAGCTTGGACAGGGAAGAAAATCAGCCCCAGCATTTT. Its translation: CASSLDREENQPQHF.

J is TRBJ2-1 and V is TRBV6-5; D is unclear. Trimming took 4 bases from V and 5 from J, leaving 15 bases between them. CDR3 length equals 15 residues. Germline lookup yields CDR1 MNHEY and CDR2 SVGAGI. CDR3 DNA: TGTGCCAGCAGTTCCCTGGCTATATCCCACAATGAGCAGTTCTTC. Translated, it gives CASSSLAISHNEQFF.

The chain carries TRBV12-3 or TRBV12-4 and TRBJ1-2, with a weak D call TRBD1 (5 bases). The CDR3 runs 13 residues. With 1 base removed from V and 5 bases from J, the gap between germline ends came to 8 bases. The CDR3 DNA is TGTGCCAGCAGTTTAGAGACAGATTATGGCTACACCTTC. This sequence encodes CASSLETDYGYTF.

The chain has TRBV7-6 and TRBJ2-1; possibly TRBD1 or TRBD2 for D (6 bases each). CDR1 and CDR2 (germline): SGHVS, FNYEAQ. V was clipped by 3 bases and J by 5 bases, with 14 bases between them. The CDR3 is 15 residues long. The CDR3 sequence is CASSFTVGGHNEQFF. DNA of the CDR3: TGTGCCAGCAGCTTTACAGTGGGGGGCCACAATGAGCAGTTCTTC.

A few counts support this clonotype. V gene TRBV12-3 or TRBV12-4 combines with J gene TRBJ2-7; 10 nucleotides align to TRBD1. The trim removed 5 bases at V and 12 bases at J, leaving 7 bases unmatched. The CDR3 covers 12 residues. In DNA, the CDR3 is TGTGCCAGCAGTGGGACAGGGGCTCTACCGTACTTC. Its translation: CASSGTGALPYF.

This clonotype was seen a handful of times. The CDR3 DNA is TGTGCCAGCACCCACCTGGGACAGGACTCCTACGAGCAGTACTTC. It translates to CASTHLGQDSYEQYF. The chain couples TRBV7-9 to TRBJ2-7; 8 bases are shared with TRBD1. V gave up 7 bases and J gave up 0 bases; unmatched junction bases: 8. The CDR3 length is 15 residues. The germline V gene encodes CDR1 SEHNR and CDR2 FQNEAQ (reference sequence).

In its sample, this clonotype was seen a few times. This chain links TRBV7-8 with TRBJ2-1; D perhaps matches TRBD2 (5 bases). The CDR3 loop spans 16 amino acids. Trimming pared 4 bases from V and 4 bases from J, leaving 17 bases between. Germline CDR1 SGHVS, CDR2 FQNEAQ. The CDR3 is CASSSPGVTSYNEQFF. The CDR3 nucleotides read TGTGCCAGCAGCTCCCCCGGGGTAACTTCGTACAATGAGCAGTTCTTC.

This chain uses TRBV10-3 with TRBJ1-4; no definite D call. The CDR3 is 13 residues long. Trimming cost V 7 bases and J 7 bases, with 13 bases left between them. Germline V gene data show CDR1 as ENHRY and CDR2 as SYGVKD. The CDR3, as DNA: TGTGCCATCAACGACCGGTCAGGTGAAAAACTGTTTTTT. Translating gives CAINDRSGEKLFF.

This clonotype was observed many times. This chain connects TRBV27 to TRBJ2-2, with 10 bases that match TRBD1. Germline lookup yields CDR1 MNHEY and CDR2 SMNVEV (reference sequence). The CDR3 runs 17 residues. The V gene end was trimmed by 4 bases and the J gene end by 4 bases; junction bases not matched to a gene: 9. Here the CDR3 reads CASSWTGGSVLTGELFF. CDR3 in DNA: TGTGCCAGCAGTTGGACAGGGGGTTCCGTTCTCACCGGGGAGCTGTTTTTT.

The V call is TRBV5-1, the J call TRBJ1-2; D possibly corresponds to TRBD1 (5 bases). In germline, CDR1 is SGHRS, CDR2 YFSETQ. The CDR3 consists of 15 residues. V lost 4 bases and J lost 3, with 16 bases in between. The CDR3 region has the DNA TGCGCCAGCAGCCCAAGTGGGACTTTCGACTATGGCTACACCTTC. It is translated as CASSPSGTFDYGYTF.

The V call is TRBV29-1, the J call TRBJ2-3, with 9 bases aligning to TRBD1. Germline trimming cut 5 bases from V and 8 bases from J; bases unmatched to any gene: 8. From germline, CDR1 is SQVTM and CDR2 ANQGSEA. The CDR3 covers 13 residues. The CDR3, as DNA: TGCAGCGTTCGGACAGGGGAGAAGTCTACGCAGTATTTT. This encodes CSVRTGEKSTQYF.

This clonotype has a count of ten or more. The V and J genes are TRBV5-1 and TRBJ2-7; tentatively, D is TRBD1 (5 bases). The V end was cut by 3 bases, the J end by 3 bases, with 10 bases between. CDR1 and CDR2 (germline): SGHRS, YFSETQ. The CDR3 is made up of 13 amino acids. The CDR3 region has the DNA TGCGCCAGCAGCTCGAAGGACATCTACGAGCAGTACTTC. Translation gives CASSSKDIYEQYF.

This chain uses TRBV7-8 with TRBJ2-4; tentative D call: TRBD1 (6 bases). The CDR3 extends over 18 amino acids. The ends were cut back, 4 bases at V and 0 bases at J, with 19 bases in the middle. Germline V CDR1 and CDR2: SGHVS, FQNEAQ. CDR3 in DNA: TGTGCCAGCAGCTCCCGGGACAAGGAATTTCTAGCCAAAAACATTCAGTACTTC. This gives the protein CASSSRDKEFLAKNIQYF.

This clonotype came up once. The chain is built from TRBV6-5 and TRBJ1-2, with 7 bases that match TRBD1. The CDR3 totals 13 residues. The germline V gene encodes CDR1 MNHEY and CDR2 SVGAGI. V was pared by 5 bases and J by 8 bases, with 8 bases of the junction left unmatched. This chain's CDR3 is CASSVTGVGGYTF. The CDR3 DNA reads as TGTGCCAGCAGTGTCACAGGGGTCGGCGGCTACACCTTC.

The chain combines TRBV7-2 with TRBJ2-7; D is unresolved. Trimming removed 5 bases from V and 9 bases from J, with 11 bases in between. The CDR3 is 11 residues long. Germline lookup yields CDR1 SGHTA and CDR2 FQGNSA. In DNA form, the CDR3 reads TGTGCCAGCAGCCCTTTCGTGCGGCAGTACTTC. It encodes CASSPFVRQYF.

This clonotype occurred a few times. The chain links TRBV11-1 to TRBJ1-1; TRBD1 matches at 7 bases. The germline gives CDR1 SGHAT, CDR2 FQDESV (reference sequence). There are 16 residues in the CDR3. J lost 5 bases, V lost 5 bases, and 14 bases had no gene match. The CDR3 DNA sequence: TGTGCCAGCAGCCATGGACAGGCTCTAAAATTGACTGAAGCTTTCTTT. This sequence encodes CASSHGQALKLTEAFF. Supplemented by reference TRBV11-1 and TRBJ1-1, the full variable domain reads EAEVAQSPRYKITEKSQAVAFWCDPISGHATLYWYRQILGQGPELLVQFQDESVVDDSQLPKDRFSAERLKGVDSTLKIQPAELGDSAMYLCASSHGQALKLTEAFFGQGTRLTVV.

This clonotype was observed a few times. The gene calls are TRBV18 and TRBJ1-3; D may be TRBD1 (5 bases). V lost 1 base to trimming and J lost 0 bases, with 13 bases between them. The CDR3 has 17 residues. Germline assignment: CDR1 KGHSH and CDR2 LQKENI. CDR3 region: CASSPLGAHRSGNTIYF. As DNA, the CDR3 is TGTGCCAGCTCACCACTCGGGGCCCACCGCTCTGGAAACACCATATATTTT.

The rearrangement joins TRBV5-1 to TRBJ2-5, with 10 positions matching TRBD2. CDR1 is SGHRS, CDR2 YFSETQ, per germline. The CDR3 totals 14 residues. With 4 bases clipped from V and 5 bases from J, the junction kept 5 bases outside the gene matches. In DNA, the CDR3 is TGCGCCAGCAGCGGCTCGACTAGCGGGGAGACCCAGTACTTC. Amino acids: CASSGSTSGETQYF.

This clonotype was seen a handful of times. V is TRBV12-3 or TRBV12-4 and J is TRBJ2-2, with 8 bases fitting TRBD1. V trimming: 7 bases; J trimming: 6 bases; junction bases outside the gene matches: 4. The CDR3 is made up of 13 amino acids. CDR3 DNA sequence: TGTGCCAGCAATGTGGACAGGGCCGGGGAGCTGTTTTTT. Translation gives CASNVDRAGELFF.

This clonotype was picked up a small number of times. The chain uses TRBV29-1 and TRBJ2-1; D unclear. CDR1 and CDR2 from the germline V gene are SQVTM and ANQGSEA. CDR3 length equals 13 residues. The ends were cut back, 2 bases at V and 7 bases at J, with 12 bases in the middle. The CDR3 spells CSVETLRLNEQFF. CDR3 bases: TGCAGCGTTGAAACACTTCGTTTAAATGAGCAGTTCTTC.

At least ten counts were recorded for this clonotype. V usage is TRBV10-3 and J usage is TRBJ2-5; D remains unclear. In germline, CDR1 is ENHRY, CDR2 SYGVKD. V lost 0 bases and J lost 5, with 10 bases in between. The CDR3 length is 14 residues. The DNA for the CDR3 is TGTGCCATCAGTGAGTCGCAGGCTGGGGAGACCCAGTACTTC. It encodes CAISESQAGETQYF.

This sequence joins TRBV6-5 and TRBJ2-2, with D perhaps being TRBD1 or TRBD2 (7 bases each). Trimming removed 0 bases from V and 5 bases from J, with 10 bases in between. Germline V lookup: CDR1 MNHEY, CDR2 SVGAGI. The CDR3 has 15 amino acids. The CDR3, as DNA: TGTGCCAGCAGTTACTCCAGGGGGGGGACCGGGGAGCTGTTTTTT. Translating gives CASSYSRGGTGELFF.

V usage is TRBV7-2 and J usage is TRBJ1-2, with D hard to call. Germline-derived CDR1 and CDR2 are SGHTA and FQGNSA. The CDR3 spans 12 residues. V lost 1 base to trimming and J lost 8 bases, with 8 bases between them. In nucleotides, the CDR3 is TGTGCCAGCAGCTTAGTATGGGCGGGCTACACCTTC. It yields the protein CASSLVWAGYTF.

This chain uses TRBV5-1 with TRBJ2-3; D is unclear. Germline values: CDR1 SGHRS, CDR2 YFSETQ. The V gene lost 0 bases and the J gene lost 4 bases, with 12 bases spanning the gap. The length of the CDR3 is 15 residues. The CDR3 DNA is TGCGCCAGCAGCTTGGGTAATACAAAGGCAGATACGCAGTATTTT. Translating gives CASSLGNTKADTQYF.

This rearrangement joins TRBV5-1 to TRBJ1-4; D not certain. With 2 bases removed from V and 7 bases from J, the gap between germline ends came to 9 bases. Germline CDR1 and CDR2: SGHRS and YFSETQ. This CDR3 spans 13 amino acids. The CDR3, as DNA: TGCGCCAGCAGCTTAACCGGCAGTGAAAAACTGTTTTTT. It codes for CASSLTGSEKLFF.

This clonotype was detected a few times. V usage is TRBV7-2 and J usage is TRBJ2-7; D possibly uses TRBD1 or TRBD2 (5 bases each). The germline V gene has CDR1 SGHTA and CDR2 FQGNSA. Trimming removed 5 bases at V and 0 bases at J, with 11 bases between. This CDR3 is built from 14 residues. CDR3: CASSGGPLSYEQYF. In nucleotides, the CDR3 is TGTGCCAGCAGCGGGGGACCTCTCTCCTACGAGCAGTACTTC.